This record looks at one T cell receptor (beta chain) sequence and its context. Produced via immunoSEQ multiplex PCR; TCRdb's table is partial and in-frame only. The sample yields under 85,000 clones, 95% to 97% seen once. The data were obtained in a study of technical replicates of blood from a few donors. Trimming stripped 5 bases from V and 3 bases from J, with 17 bases between. The CDR3 extends over 15 amino acids. In germline, CDR1 is MNHEY, CDR2 SMNVEV (reference sequence). This receptor was obtained from a human donor in good health. The chain uses TRBV27 and TRBJ2-7, with D perhaps matching TRBD1 (6 bases). Sequenced input: T cells isolated from PBMCs. CDR3: CASSQYGTNYYEQYF. The CDR3 nucleotides read TGTGCCAGCAGTCAGTACGGGACAAACTACTACGAGCAGTACTTC.